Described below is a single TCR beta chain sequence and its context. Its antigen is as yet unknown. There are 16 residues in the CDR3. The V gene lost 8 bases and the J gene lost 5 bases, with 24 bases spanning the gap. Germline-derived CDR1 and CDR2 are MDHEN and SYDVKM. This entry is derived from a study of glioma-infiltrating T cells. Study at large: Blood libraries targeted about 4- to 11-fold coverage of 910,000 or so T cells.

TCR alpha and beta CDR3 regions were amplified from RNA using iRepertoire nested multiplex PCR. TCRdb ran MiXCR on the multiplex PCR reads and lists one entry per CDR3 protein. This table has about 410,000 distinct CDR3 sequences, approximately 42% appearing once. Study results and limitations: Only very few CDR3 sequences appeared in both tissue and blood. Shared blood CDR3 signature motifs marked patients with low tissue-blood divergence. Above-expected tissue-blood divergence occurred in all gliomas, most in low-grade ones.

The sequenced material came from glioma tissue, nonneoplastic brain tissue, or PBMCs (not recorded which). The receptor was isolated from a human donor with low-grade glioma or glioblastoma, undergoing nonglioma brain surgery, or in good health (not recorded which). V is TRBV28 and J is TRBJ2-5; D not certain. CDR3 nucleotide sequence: TGTGCCAGCTTCCATGGCGATCCTACCACCAGGGAGACCCAGTACTTC. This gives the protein CASFHGDPTTRETQYF.